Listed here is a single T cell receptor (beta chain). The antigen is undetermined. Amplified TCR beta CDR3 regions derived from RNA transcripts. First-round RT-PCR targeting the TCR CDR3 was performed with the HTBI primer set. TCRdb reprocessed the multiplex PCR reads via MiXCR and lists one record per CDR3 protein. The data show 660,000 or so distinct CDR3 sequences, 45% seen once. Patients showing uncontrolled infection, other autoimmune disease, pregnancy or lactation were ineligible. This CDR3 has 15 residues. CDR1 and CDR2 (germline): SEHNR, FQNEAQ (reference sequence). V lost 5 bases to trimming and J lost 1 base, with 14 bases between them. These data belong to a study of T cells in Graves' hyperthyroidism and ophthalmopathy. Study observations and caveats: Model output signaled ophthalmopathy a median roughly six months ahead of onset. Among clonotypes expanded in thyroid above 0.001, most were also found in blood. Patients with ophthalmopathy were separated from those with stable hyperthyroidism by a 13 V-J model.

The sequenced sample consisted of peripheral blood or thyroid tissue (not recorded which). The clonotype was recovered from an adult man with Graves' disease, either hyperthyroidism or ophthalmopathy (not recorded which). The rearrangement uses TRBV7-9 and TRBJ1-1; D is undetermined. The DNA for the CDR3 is TGTGCCAGCAGCCCCCCCGCGACGGCGAACACTGAAGCTTTCTTT. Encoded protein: CASSPPATANTEAFF. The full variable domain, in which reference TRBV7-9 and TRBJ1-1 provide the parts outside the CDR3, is DTGVSQNPRHKITKRGQNVTFRCDPISEHNRLYWYRQTLGQGPEFLTYFQNEAQLEKSRLLSDRFSAERPKGSFSTLEIQRTEQGDSAMYLCASSPPATANTEAFFGQGTRLTVV.